This record looks at one T cell receptor beta chain sequence and its context. The antigen is unknown. Blood CD4+ CD25-low CD127-high conventional T cells supplied the genomic DNA template. Some clones are missing from TCRdb's copy, which holds only in-frame ones; the method was immunoSEQ multiplex PCR. The repertoire holds 10,000 to 15,000 clones, around 92% seen once, with about 1.1% in the top ten. The data originate from a study of regulatory and conventional T cells in RAG deficiency. Findings and caveats of the study: Control T-cell subsets had markedly higher Shannon entropy and lower Simpson indices than RAG-deficient patients. Shorter CDR3s in all patient subsets; >90% Treg-Tconv overlap in Omenn.

Germline V lookup: CDR1 ENHRY, CDR2 SYGVKD. The length of the CDR3 is 11 residues. With 6 bases clipped from V and 8 bases from J, the junction kept 0 bases outside the gene matches. These data were also filed under a second study, of regulatory T cells. That study adds: The primer mix had 52 TRBV and 13 TRBJ primers. Skewed V and J usage and few unique V-J pairs marked patient repertoires, most in Tregs.

The clonotype originates from a human donor in good health. The sample was CD4+ effector T cells sorted from blood. The chain links TRBV10-3 to TRBJ2-1; 8 bases fit TRBD2. CDR3 region: CAIRGLDEQFF. In DNA, the CDR3 is TGTGCCATCAGGGGACTAGATGAGCAGTTCTTC.